One sample yielded the 24 T cell receptor beta chains listed below, sequenced in a study of CD8+ T cells in alopecia areata. Treatment indicated: oral pan-JAK inhibitor, 5-10 mg twice daily. Extraction of RNA preceded its reverse transcription into cDNA, which served as the sequencing template. Measured with immunoSEQ multiplex PCR; TCRdb has only the in-frame clones, and not every one. This sample carries around 300,000 clones, roughly 63% of them seen once, and the ten largest clones take around 0.92%. The sequencing used CD4+ T cells sorted from blood, collected between weeks 51 and 54, from a patient treated with tofacitinib. These receptors came from a human donor with alopecia areata.

This rearrangement joins TRBV30 to TRBJ1-3, with D possibly matching TRBD1 (6 bases). The V gene lost 3 bases and the J gene lost 0 bases, with 15 bases spanning the gap. The germline gives CDR1 GTSNPN, CDR2 SVGIG (reference sequence). The CDR3 loop spans 16 amino acids. As DNA, the CDR3 is TGTGCCTGGAGGAAAACAGGGAGTTCCTCTGGAAACACCATATATTTT. Its translation: CAWRKTGSSSGNTIYF.

In its sample, this clone was seen once. This CDR3 is CASSPTGGQETQYF. CDR3 bases: TGTGCCAGCAGCCCCACAGGGGGACAAGAGACCCAGTACTTC. The chain is built from TRBV11-2 and TRBJ2-5, with TRBD1 identical over 8 bases. Germline-derived CDR1 and CDR2 are SGHAT and FQNNGV. V lost 5 bases, J lost 2 bases, and 4 bases stayed unmatched. This CDR3 region has 14 residues.

The rearrangement joins TRBV13 to TRBJ1-2; D uncertain. Germline assignment: CDR1 PRHDT and CDR2 FYEKMQ (reference sequence). V lost 2 bases to trimming and J lost 0 bases, with 10 bases between them. CDR3 length: 15 residues. In DNA, the CDR3 is TGTGCCAGCAGCTTATTTTCCCGGCCTAACTATGGCTACACCTTC. As protein: CASSLFSRPNYGYTF.

The chain carries TRBV7-3 and TRBJ2-1; D might be TRBD2 (5 bases). Germline V gene sequence: CDR1 SGHTA, CDR2 FQGTGA. V was pared by 5 bases and J by 12 bases, with 14 bases between. CDR3 length equals 12 residues. The CDR3 region has the DNA TGTGCCAGCAGCACGCCGGGATCGACGCAGTTCTTC. It codes for CASSTPGSTQFF.

The chain carries TRBV6-6 and TRBJ1-6; D might be TRBD1 (5 bases). The CDR3 length is 16 residues. V was pared by 4 bases and J by 4 bases, with 14 bases between. The germline gives CDR1 MNHNY, CDR2 SVGAGI (reference sequence). Written as DNA, the CDR3 is TGTGCCAGCAGTTTTGGTAGGGACGGATATAATTCACCCCTCCACTTT. Protein sequence: CASSFGRDGYNSPLHF.

J is TRBJ2-5 and V is TRBV4-2, with 9 bases identical to TRBD1. V was clipped by 1 base and J by 4 bases; unmatched bases: 10. This CDR3 region has 17 residues. Germline CDR1 and CDR2: LGHNA and YNFKEQ. The CDR3 sequence is CASSQAVDRGLGETQYF. CDR3 DNA: TGTGCCAGCAGCCAAGCGGTGGACAGGGGATTAGGAGAGACCCAGTACTTC.

V gene TRBV6-5 combines with J gene TRBJ2-7; D may be TRBD2 (5 bases). The V end was cut by 0 bases, the J end by 7 bases, with 13 bases between. This CDR3 comprises 14 residues. Germline V gene sequence: CDR1 MNHEY, CDR2 SVGAGI. In DNA, the CDR3 is TGTGCCAGCAGTTACTCGAACGGGGTGGGGGAGCAGTACTTC. Its translation: CASSYSNGVGEQYF.

This chain joins TRBV30 and TRBJ2-1; no clear D. Germline V gene lookup returns CDR1 GTSNPN and CDR2 SVGIG (reference sequence). Between the trimmed V and J ends, which lost 4 bases and 5 bases, there was a span of 6 bases. The CDR3 has 11 amino acids. The DNA for the CDR3 is TGTGCCTGGAACCGGAACAATGAGCAGTTCTTC. Its protein product is CAWNRNNEQFF.

V is TRBV9 and J is TRBJ2-1, with D unresolved. The V gene lost 4 bases and the J gene lost 10 bases, with 15 bases spanning the gap. This CDR3 has 13 amino acids. The germline V gene encodes CDR1 SGDLS and CDR2 YYNGEE. This chain's CDR3 is CASSPAWGREQFF. DNA of the CDR3: TGTGCCAGCAGCCCAGCGTGGGGTCGGGAGCAGTTCTTC.

This clone turned up a few times. V usage is TRBV2 and J usage is TRBJ2-3; D not certain. In germline, CDR1 is SNHLY, CDR2 FYNNEI. Trimming stripped 4 bases from V and 0 bases from J, with 8 bases between. The CDR3 has 14 amino acids. The CDR3: CASSVAFSTDTQYF. The CDR3 DNA sequence: TGTGCCAGCAGTGTAGCTTTTAGCACAGATACGCAGTATTTT.

This sequence joins TRBV7-2 and TRBJ2-7; D perhaps matches TRBD2 (6 bases). The length of the CDR3 is 15 residues. V lost 5 bases and J 7 bases, leaving 21 bases between the germline ends. CDR1 is SGHTA, CDR2 FQGNSA, per germline. In DNA form, the CDR3 reads TGTGCCAGCAGCCCCCGGTTGACTGGGGGGATGGAGCAGTACTTC. Its translation: CASSPRLTGGMEQYF.

This clone occurred a few times. This sequence joins TRBV6-5 and TRBJ1-1; D is ambiguous. This CDR3 is 14 amino acids long. CDR1 MNHEY and CDR2 SVGAGI come from the germline V gene. The V end lost 0 bases, the J end lost 1 base, and 6 bases lay between the germline ends. CDR3: CASSYSPANTEAFF. CDR3 nucleotide sequence: TGTGCCAGCAGTTACTCTCCAGCGAACACTGAAGCTTTCTTT.

The chain links TRBV30 to TRBJ2-3; 8 bases fit TRBD1. This CDR3 region has 16 residues. V trimming: 0 bases; J trimming: 3 bases; junction bases outside the gene matches: 8. Germline V gene sequence: CDR1 GTSNPN, CDR2 SVGIG (reference sequence). The DNA for the CDR3 is TGTGCCTGGAGTGTTTGGGACAGGAGGAGGACAGATACGCAGTATTTT. Residues: CAWSVWDRRRTDTQYF.

This clone was detected only a few times. The rearrangement uses TRBV7-9 and TRBJ2-4; D could derive from TRBD1 or TRBD2 (5 bases each). The V gene lost 7 bases and the J gene lost 5 bases, with 9 bases spanning the gap. From germline, CDR1 is SEHNR and CDR2 FQNEAQ (reference sequence). The CDR3 spans 12 residues. CDR3 loop: CASNLGENIQYF. CDR3 in DNA: TGTGCCAGCAACCTGGGGGAAAACATTCAGTACTTC.

This chain joins TRBV29-1 and TRBJ1-4; possible D gene TRBD1, 5 bases. The V and J ends lost 7 bases and 4 bases respectively, with 13 bases between them. The CDR3 is 13 residues long. Germline V gene data show CDR1 as SQVTM and CDR2 as ANQGSEA. The CDR3 loop reads CSAGTGLNEKLFF. The CDR3, as DNA: TGCAGCGCCGGGACGGGCCTTAATGAAAAACTGTTTTTT.

The rearrangement joins TRBV6-6 to TRBJ1-4, with D uncertain. The CDR3 extends over 14 amino acids. Germline values: CDR1 MNHNY, CDR2 SVGAGI (reference sequence). Deletions cut 5 bases from V and 0 bases from J, with 7 bases between. Here the CDR3 reads CASSKGTTNEKLFF. Here the CDR3 DNA reads TGTGCCAGCAGTAAAGGAACAACTAATGAAAAACTGTTTTTT.

This clone showed up just a few times. The chain carries TRBV30 and TRBJ2-2; 8 nucleotides match TRBD2. Germline V CDR1 and CDR2: GTSNPN, SVGIG (reference sequence). V lost 5 bases, J lost 2 bases, and 10 bases stayed unmatched. The CDR3 covers 16 residues. The CDR3: CAWGFPGLVNTGELFF. CDR3 bases: TGTGCCTGGGGGTTCCCGGGACTAGTCAACACCGGGGAGCTGTTTTTT.

This clone has just a few counts. The chain recombines TRBV30 with TRBJ1-4, with no clear D. The germline V and J ends were trimmed by 4 bases and 0 bases, with 6 bases remaining between them. This CDR3 comprises 13 residues. CDR1 GTSNPN and CDR2 SVGIG come from the germline V gene (reference sequence). CDR3 bases: TGTGCCTGGACCCCCACAACTAATGAAAAACTGTTTTTT. It specifies CAWTPTTNEKLFF.

The chain employs TRBV9 and TRBJ2-7; TRBD1 or TRBD2 may be the D gene (5 bases each). Germline-derived CDR1 and CDR2 are SGDLS and YYNGEE. The CDR3 is 15 amino acids. V was cut by 1 base and J by 0 bases, with 11 bases left in between. CDR3 protein: CASSVMGDGSYEQYF. In DNA form, the CDR3 reads TGTGCCAGCAGCGTAATGGGGGACGGCTCCTACGAGCAGTACTTC.

This chain connects TRBV30 to TRBJ1-1; D remains ambiguous. CDR1 and CDR2 from the germline V gene are GTSNPN and SVGIG (reference sequence). Trimming removed 1 base from V and 1 base from J, with 16 bases in between. CDR3 length equals 16 residues. The CDR3 DNA reads as TGTGCCTGGAGTGCTACCTTGAGGAGGGCGAACACTGAAGCTTTCTTT. The encoded protein is CAWSATLRRANTEAFF.

The CDR3 loop is CASRGTSGRSYEQYF. The CDR3 DNA is TGTGCCAGCAGGGGGACTAGCGGGCGCTCCTACGAGCAGTACTTC. The chain joins TRBV2 to TRBJ2-7; TRBD2 matches at 12 bases. This CDR3 comprises 15 residues. Germline trimming cut 6 bases from V and 0 bases from J; bases unmatched to any gene: 3. From germline, CDR1 is SNHLY and CDR2 FYNNEI.

The chain has TRBV30 and TRBJ2-7, with TRBD2 as a possible D gene (6 bases). The length of the CDR3 is 13 residues. Germline loops: CDR1 GTSNPN, CDR2 SVGIG (reference sequence). Trimming took off 2 bases at V and 5 bases at J, with 13 bases between the two ends. CDR3: CAWSRGSWNEQYF. CDR3 bases: TGTGCCTGGAGTCGGGGGTCCTGGAACGAGCAGTACTTC.

CDR3 bases: TGTGCCAGCAGCCCTGTTACGTTGACTGAAGCTTTCTTT. It is translated as CASSPVTLTEAFF. This sequence joins TRBV11-2 and TRBJ1-1; the D is unclear. Germline V gives CDR1 SGHAT, CDR2 FQNNGV. Trimming removed 5 bases at V and 5 bases at J, with 12 bases between. The CDR3 loop spans 13 amino acids.

In its sample, this clone was seen a few times. This sample also contains other DNA sequences that code for the same CDR3. The chain employs TRBV7-2 and TRBJ2-7; 10 bases match TRBD1. CDR1 is SGHTA, CDR2 FQGNSA, per germline. Trimming took 5 bases from V and 3 from J; bases not matched to a gene: 4. This CDR3 spans 14 amino acids. Here the CDR3 reads CASSSRDRGYEQYF. CDR3 in DNA: TGTGCCAGCAGCAGTCGGGACAGGGGCTACGAGCAGTACTTC.